The present TCR beta chain was sequenced within a study of neoadjuvant nivolumab and ipilimumab in lung cancer. Study-wide results and caveats: Pathologic regression was not significantly tied to TCR clonality. From pretherapy to surgery, tumor richness and clonality rose with dual therapy. Compared with tumor-adjacent uninvolved lung, resected tumors showed greater richness and clonality.

A word on this clone: Its antigen is undetermined.

Profiling relied on immunoSEQ multiplex PCR, and the TCRdb table lists in-frame clones only, not all of them. Here the sample spans about 9,000 clones, over 75% being singletons. Germline CDR1 SGHDT, CDR2 YYEEEE. V dropped 4 bases and J dropped 3; count of bases not matched to a gene: 12. This CDR3 is 16 amino acids long. The gene calls are TRBV5-6 and TRBJ2-7, with TRBD1 identical over 8 bases. This receptor was taken from an adult with non-small cell lung cancer. This specimen was tumor tissue, taken after neoadjuvant nivolumab, alone or with ipilimumab, at or shortly before surgery. The CDR3 DNA reads TGTGCCAGCAGCCTCCTAGGACAGGGCGACTTCTACGAGCAGTACTTC. Protein product: CASSLLGQGDFYEQYF.